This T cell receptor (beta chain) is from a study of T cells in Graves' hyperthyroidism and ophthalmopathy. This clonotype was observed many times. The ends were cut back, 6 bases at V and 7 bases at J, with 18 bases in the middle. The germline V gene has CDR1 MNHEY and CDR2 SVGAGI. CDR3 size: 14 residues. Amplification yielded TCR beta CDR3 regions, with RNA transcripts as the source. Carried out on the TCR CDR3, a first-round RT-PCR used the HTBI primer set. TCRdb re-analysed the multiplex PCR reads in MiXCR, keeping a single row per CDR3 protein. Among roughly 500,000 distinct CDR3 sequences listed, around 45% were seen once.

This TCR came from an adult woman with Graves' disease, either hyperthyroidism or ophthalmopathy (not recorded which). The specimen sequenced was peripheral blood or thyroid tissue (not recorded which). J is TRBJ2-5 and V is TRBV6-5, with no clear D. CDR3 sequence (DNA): TGTGCCAGCAGCCCCGGCACGGAACCGTGGACCCAGTACTTC. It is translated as CASSPGTEPWTQYF.